This entry concerns a single T cell receptor (beta chain). This record belongs to a study of shared clonotypes between healthy human individuals. The length of the CDR3 is 15 residues. Per the germline V gene, CDR1 is ENHRY and CDR2 is SYGVKD. V was pared by 5 bases and J by 1 base, with 5 bases of the junction left unmatched. The repertoire was sequenced with immunoSEQ multiplex PCR; TCRdb's copy has only in-frame clones and lacks some. The sample includes 950,000 to 1,300,000 clones, around 74% seen only once; the top ten take about 1.5%. The V and J genes are TRBV10-3 and TRBJ2-3, with 8 bases fitting TRBD1. The sequenced material came from memory CD4+ T cells sorted from blood. Sample subset: CD45RA-negative fraction. This receptor was identified in a man younger than 35 in good health. The chain's CDR3 is CAISPPTGGTDTQYF. In DNA, the CDR3 is TGTGCCATCAGTCCCCCGACAGGGGGCACAGATACGCAGTATTTT.